This TCR beta chain was identified in a study of blood T cell repertoires in COVID-19. Study in general: Donors in the United States, Italy and Spain gave samples during acute or convalescent COVID-19. Nucleic acid was either cDNA or gDNA, and it came from T cells, B-cell-depleted T cells, or PBMCs.

As regards this clone: The same CDR3 also results from other DNA sequences found in this sample.

V was clipped by 6 bases and J by 5 bases, with 8 bases between them. The CDR3 runs to 11 residues. Source study methods: Estimates of nucleated cell counts were drawn from the amplification of reference gene primers. Method: immunoSEQ multiplex PCR; TCRdb's copy keeps in-frame clones and lacks some. That table supplies the V and J calls and clone size; D and trimming were determined from the DNA. Of about 230,000 clones in the sample, around 82% were seen once. The clonotype originates from a man between 45 and 60 years old with active or convalescent COVID-19. The chain carries TRBV12-3 or TRBV12-4 and TRBJ2-7; the D is unclear. The sequenced sample consisted of peripheral blood. CDR3 amino acids: CASSRLDEQYF. For the CDR3, the DNA is TGTGCCAGCAGCAGACTTGACGAGCAGTACTTC.